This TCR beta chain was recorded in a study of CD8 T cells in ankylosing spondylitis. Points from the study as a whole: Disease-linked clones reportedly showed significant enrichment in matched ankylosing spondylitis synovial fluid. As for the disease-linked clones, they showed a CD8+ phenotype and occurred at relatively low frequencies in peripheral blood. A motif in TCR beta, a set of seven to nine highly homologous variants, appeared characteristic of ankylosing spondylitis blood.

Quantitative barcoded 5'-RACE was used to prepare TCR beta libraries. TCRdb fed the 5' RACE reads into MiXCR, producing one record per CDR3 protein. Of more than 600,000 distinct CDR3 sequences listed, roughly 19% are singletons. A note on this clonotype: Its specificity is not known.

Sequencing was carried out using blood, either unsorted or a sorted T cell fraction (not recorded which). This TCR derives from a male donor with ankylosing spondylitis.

CDR3 region: CATSRDAGQGASPLHF. The CDR3 DNA is TGTGCCACCAGCAGAGACGCCGGACAGGGGGCTTCACCCCTCCACTTT. The chain is built from TRBV15 and TRBJ1-6; 11 bases are a match to TRBD1. The ends lost 0 bases at V and 9 bases at J; junction bases unmatched: 4. Per germline, CDR1 LNHNV and CDR2 YYDKDF (reference sequence). The CDR3 length is 16 residues.